This T cell receptor (beta chain) emerged from a study of CD8 T cells in ankylosing spondylitis. MiXCR was run by TCRdb on the 5' RACE reads, yielding one entry per CDR3 protein. The sample holds about 240,000 distinct CDR3 sequences, around 9.1% seen once. Sample: blood, either unsorted or a sorted T cell fraction (not recorded which). This TCR was sampled from a male donor with ankylosing spondylitis or in good health (not recorded which).

The CDR3 sequence is CASSYTADTQYF. The CDR3, as DNA: TGTGCCAGCAGTTATACCGCAGATACGCAGTATTTT. V usage is TRBV6-2 or TRBV6-3 and J usage is TRBJ2-3, with no clear D. Looked up from germline, CDR1 is MNHEY and CDR2 is SVGEGT. With 3 bases removed from V and 4 bases from J, the gap between germline ends came to 5 bases. The CDR3 runs 12 residues.